This T cell receptor beta chain derives from a study of graft-versus-host responses after intestinal transplantation (dated by TCRdb to the early 2020s). Looking at the study overall: The transplants that recipients received were multivisceral, liver-intestinal, or isolated intestinal. Samples from three later patients were sequenced in-house on an Illumina MiSeq with MiXCR processing rather than by the commercial service. Every recipient was given anti-thymocyte globulin induction, followed by around three years of maintenance tacrolimus and steroids. Graft-versus-host and host-versus-graft alloreactive T cell clones were tracked in the graft, circulation and bone marrow after intestinal transplantation using bulk TCR-beta CDR3 sequencing. A peak of at least 4% donor T cells among recipient peripheral blood mononuclear cells was the definition used for donor T cell macrochimerism. Alloreactive clones were identified by sequencing pre-transplant mixed lymphocyte reaction products and comparing them with unstimulated pre-transplant donor and recipient T cells. A cohort of under 30 intestinal transplant recipients, including one retransplant, was enrolled, and a few patients lacking pretransplant specimens were excluded.

Library prep was done by the immunoSEQ multiplex PCR assay. For most patients, genomic DNA was isolated using the Qiagen DNeasy Blood and Tissue Kit and was shipped frozen to Adaptive Biotechnologies for TCR sequencing. Adaptive Biotechnologies carried out high-throughput TCR-beta CDR3 sequencing of genomic DNA for most patients. Regarding the original processing steps: Adaptive's ImmunoSEQ software was the source of the TCR sequencing data for 15 to 20 patients, while three other patients were processed with MiXCR and VDJtools. CD4 versus CD8 sorting errors were corrected by removing sequences found in both subsets at a frequency ratio below 5:1. CDR3 nucleotide sequences shared between donor and recipient were removed because their origin could not be assigned. Alloreactive clones required at least 2-fold expansion over unstimulated cells and minimum CFSE-low frequency of 0.002% (template counts) or 0.001% (read counts). A clone was considered mappable if detected in the sequenced pre-transplant spleen, lymph node, or MLR CFSE-low populations of the donor or recipient. Cumulative frequency of alloreactive clones was calculated as a percentage of all sequences weighted by copy number. TCRdb limited this immuneACCESS table to in-frame rearrangements with V and J called. A share of clones is missing; checked studies link under half to unresolved V genes, and the rest is unexplained. From that table come the V and J calls and clone size; the DNA was used to work out D and trimming. The sample data list under 95,000 clones, and 89% of these were observed just once. The ten largest clones take up 2.5% of the sample.

Overall results and qualifications from the work: In patients with donor T cell macrochimerism, the allografts had high GvH to HvG T cell clonal ratios. Early after transplant, peak levels of circulating GvH clones were found to be associated with declines in HvG clones. GvH clones turned up in recipient bone marrow, with some appearing earlier in ileal mucosa or blood, a pattern consistent with an intestinal mucosal origin. The relatively low number and heterogeneity of intestinal transplant patients limited the conclusions.

As to this clone: What antigen it recognizes has not been identified. Base-call qualities are not available, and no considerably larger clone is one nucleotide away.

The time point label of this sample denotes: cells obtained before transplantation from donor or recipient. CD3+CD4+ and CD3+CD8+ populations were FACS-sorted from unstimulated pre-transplant donor and recipient cells taken from spleen or lymph nodes. Here the sequenced sample was unstimulated CD8+ T cells sorted from spleen or lymph node cells, taken before intestinal transplant. The clonotype originates from a human donor who received an intestinal transplant.

The DNA reads as follows: TGCAGCGTTAGGGGACAGGAGAACACTGAAGCTTTCTTT. The encoded protein is CSVRGQENTEAFF. The chain was built from TRBV29-1 and TRBJ1-1, and TRBD1 matches 8 of the central bases. Via the germline V gene, CDR1 is SQVTM and CDR2 ANQGSEA. Relative to germline, V is missing 5 bases and J is missing 1 base, with 3 bases of the junction outside any gene match. There are 13 amino acids in the CDR3, from cysteine to phenylalanine inclusive. Only CDR3 DNA remains: 39 bases, in frame from the first base.